This T cell receptor (beta chain) was identified during a study of early T cells in non-severe SARS-CoV-2 infection. Study details: The chains were unpaired, and the sequenced material was bulk RNA from unsorted whole blood.

Attachment of unique molecular identifiers was made to individual cDNA molecules. A single record per CDR3 protein comes from TCRdb applying MiXCR to the 5' RACE reads. The sample lists about 88,000 distinct CDR3 sequences, under 15% occurring once. There are many counts of this clonotype. Trimming stripped 6 bases from V and 0 bases from J, with 9 bases between. The CDR3 consists of 14 residues. Germline CDR1 SNHLY, CDR2 FYNNEI. The chain employs TRBV2 and TRBJ2-1; D unresolved. The sequence was collected from an adult who was a healthcare worker with PCR-confirmed SARS-CoV-2 infection or an uninfected control (not recorded which). The sequenced material came from whole blood. In nucleotides, the CDR3 is TGTGCCAGCAGGGCAACTCGCTCCTACAATGAGCAGTTCTTC. Its translation: CASRATRSYNEQFF.